The 6 T cell receptor beta chains reported below all come from one sample, sequenced in a study of control samples from healthy donors and cancer patients. Assay used: immunoSEQ multiplex PCR; TCRdb lists only in-frame clones, some missing. This table holds about 26,000 clones, 82% found once. Specimen: PBMCs. These receptors were taken from a man aged 55-75 years with colorectal cancer.

The V and J genes are TRBV7-9 and TRBJ2-4; TRBD2 is a possible D gene (5 bases). Germline V gene data show CDR1 as SEHNR and CDR2 as FQNEAQ (reference sequence). The V gene lost 3 bases and the J gene lost 9 bases, with 12 bases spanning the gap. The CDR3 has 13 residues. CDR3: CASSFSSAGIQYF. In DNA, the CDR3 is TGTGCCAGCAGCTTCTCCTCGGCGGGCATTCAGTACTTC.

The V gene is TRBV6-2 or TRBV6-3, the J gene TRBJ2-1; 8 bases match TRBD2. V dropped 6 bases and J dropped 4; count of bases not matched to a gene: 8. Germline V lookup: CDR1 MNHEY, CDR2 SVGEGT. The CDR3 runs to 15 residues. CDR3 region: CASSRGGPGYNEQFF. In nucleotides, the CDR3 is TGTGCCAGCAGCCGGGGGGGGCCTGGATACAATGAGCAGTTCTTC.

This chain uses TRBV11-2 with TRBJ1-1; D is uncertain. V was clipped by 1 base and J by 4 bases, with 13 bases between them. The germline gives CDR1 SGHAT, CDR2 FQNNGV. This CDR3 region has 15 residues. CDR3 DNA: TGTGCCAGCAGCTTAGTTGCCCGTATTGGCACTGAAGCTTTCTTT. Its protein is CASSLVARIGTEAFF. Full variable domain (remainder filled in from reference TRBV11-2 and TRBJ1-1): EAGVAQSPRYKIIEKRQSVAFWCNPISGHATLYWYQQILGQGPKLLIQFQNNGVVDDSQLPKDRFSAERLKGVDSTLKIQPAKLEDSAVYLCASSLVARIGTEAFFGQGTRLTVV.

The chain couples TRBV30 to TRBJ1-2; D not certain. Deletions cut 0 bases from V and 5 bases from J, with 19 bases between. CDR3 length: 16 amino acids. Germline V gene lookup returns CDR1 GTSNPN and CDR2 SVGIG (reference sequence). CDR3 in amino acids: CAWSVGLAAVLYGYTF. The CDR3 coding sequence is TGTGCCTGGAGTGTAGGGTTGGCAGCCGTTCTTTATGGCTACACCTTC. Using reference TRBV30 and TRBJ1-2 for the parts outside the CDR3, the full variable domain is SQTIHQWPATLVQPVGSPLSLECTVEGTSNPNLYWYRQAAGRGLQLLFYSVGIGQISSEVPQNLSASRPQDRQFILSSKKLLLSDSGFYLCAWSVGLAAVLYGYTFGSGTRLTVV.

A remark on this clone: Additional DNA sequences in this sample encode the identical CDR3. The rearrangement links TRBV9 to TRBJ2-3, with D maybe TRBD1 (6 bases). There are 14 residues in the CDR3. The V end lost 2 bases, the J end lost 2 bases, and 9 bases lay between the germline ends. Germline V gives CDR1 SGDLS, CDR2 YYNGEE. As DNA, the CDR3 is TGTGCCAGCAGCGTTCAGGGGATCACAGATACGCAGTATTTT. Translation: CASSVQGITDTQYF. Supplemented by reference TRBV9 and TRBJ2-3, the full variable domain reads DSGVTQTPKHLITATGQRVTLRCSPRSGDLSVYWYQQSLDQGLQFLIQYYNGEERAKGNILERFSAQQFPDLHSELNLSSLELGDSALYFCASSVQGITDTQYFGPGTRLTVL.

The rearrangement links TRBV11-2 to TRBJ2-1; 8 nucleotides agree with TRBD1. Germline values: CDR1 SGHAT, CDR2 FQNNGV. The CDR3 spans 18 residues. With V trimmed by 0 bases and J by 3 bases, 10 bases remained unmatched. Here the CDR3 DNA reads TGTGCCAGCAGCTTAGACCCTTTGACAGGGGTAGGCTACAATGAGCAGTTCTTC. Protein sequence: CASSLDPLTGVGYNEQFF.